This TCR beta chain was obtained from a study of shared clonotypes between healthy human individuals. Looking at the study overall: Per donor, CD8 memory used one plate, CD8 naive used two, CD4 memory used three and CD4 naive used three. Findings of the study overall: Sorted-subset sequencing, rarefaction showed, was incomplete despite large depth.

HIV-negative, healthy adults without recent acute infections or vaccinations were the donors. Assay execution proceeded at the deep level. Libraries were prepared by immunoSEQ multiplex PCR; TCRdb keeps only in-frame clonotypes and omits some of them. The data hold about 1.5 million clones, with 95% to 99% observed a single time. This CDR3 comprises 15 residues. Germline V CDR1 and CDR2: MDHEN, SYDVKM. After removal of 6 bases from V and 4 bases from J, the junction contained 7 bases not matched to a gene. Comments on this clone: The antigen is undetermined.

This chain joins TRBV28 and TRBJ2-5, with 11 bases lining up with TRBD2. Sequenced material: naive CD4+ T cells sorted from blood. Subset here: CD45RA+ positively selected. The TCR originated in a man younger than 45 in good health. The CDR3 protein is CASRGTSGRSETQYF. The DNA of the CDR3 is TGTGCCAGCAGAGGAACTAGCGGGAGATCAGAGACCCAGTACTTC. Filled out from reference TRBV28 and TRBJ2-5, the complete variable domain reads DVKVTQSSRYLVKRTGEKVFLECVQDMDHENMFWYRQDPGLGLRLIYFSYDVKMKEKGDIPEGYSVSREKKERFSLILESASTNQTSMYLCASRGTSGRSETQYFGPGTRLLVL.